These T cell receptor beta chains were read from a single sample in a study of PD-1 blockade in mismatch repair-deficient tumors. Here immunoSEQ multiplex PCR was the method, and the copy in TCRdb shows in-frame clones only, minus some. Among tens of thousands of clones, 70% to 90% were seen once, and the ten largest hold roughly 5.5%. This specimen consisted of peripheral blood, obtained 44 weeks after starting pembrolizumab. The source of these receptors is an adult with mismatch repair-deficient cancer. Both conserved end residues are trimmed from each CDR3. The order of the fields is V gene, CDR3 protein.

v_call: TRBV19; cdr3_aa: ASRAPPNDEQY
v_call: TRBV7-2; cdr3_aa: ASSGGSLQETQY
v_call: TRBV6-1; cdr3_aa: ASSGEGLAGAEQY
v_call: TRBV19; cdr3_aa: ASSTLPTSTGATQY
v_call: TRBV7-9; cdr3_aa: ASSLFQAGDEQY
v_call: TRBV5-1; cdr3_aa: ASTENGAPSSYEQY
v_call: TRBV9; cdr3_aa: ASSLQGNYGYT
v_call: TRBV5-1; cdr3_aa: ASSLGQSRVYEQY
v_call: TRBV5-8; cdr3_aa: ASGRAGQPSYEQY
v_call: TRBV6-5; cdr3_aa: ASSYSRDDGDTQY
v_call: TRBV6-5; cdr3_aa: ASSYSMSAGNGYT
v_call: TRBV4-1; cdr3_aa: ASSHRDRGPYEQY
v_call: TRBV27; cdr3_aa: ASSFGTSYEQY
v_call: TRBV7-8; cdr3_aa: ASRADRGDYNEQF
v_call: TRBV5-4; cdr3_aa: ASSLRGGSYNEQF
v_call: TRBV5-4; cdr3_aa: ASSGTGDPNREQY
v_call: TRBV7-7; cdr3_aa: ASSLDLYNEQF
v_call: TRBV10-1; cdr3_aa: ASSEGNSNQPQH
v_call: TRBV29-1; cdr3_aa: SVDLSSGYGYT
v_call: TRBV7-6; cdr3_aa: ASSQTGPETQY
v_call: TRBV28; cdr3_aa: ASRLTVLQPQH
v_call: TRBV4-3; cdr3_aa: ASSQQGAVEQF
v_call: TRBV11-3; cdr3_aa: ASARGYEQY
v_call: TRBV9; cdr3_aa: ASSDGGVRETQY
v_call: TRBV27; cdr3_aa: ASSFGARDRGSGNTIY
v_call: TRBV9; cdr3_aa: ASSVEVYPGTYGYT
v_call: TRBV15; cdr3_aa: ATSKGTSGRKGEQY
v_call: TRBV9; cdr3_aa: ASRPGNTGELF
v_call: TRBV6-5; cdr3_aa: ASSRLAGPYEQY
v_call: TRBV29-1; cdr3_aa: SVKRAAVTYNEQF
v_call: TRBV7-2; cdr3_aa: ASSLTTSAPYNEQF
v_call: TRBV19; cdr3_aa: ASSRVDRDYEQY
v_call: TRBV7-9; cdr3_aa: ASSLDNGIYGYT
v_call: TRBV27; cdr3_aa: ASSTTGGEQY
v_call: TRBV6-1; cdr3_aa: ASSDSGGWGKLF
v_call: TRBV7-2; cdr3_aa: ASSSGLFHEQF
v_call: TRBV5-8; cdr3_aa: ASSFTRLNEQF
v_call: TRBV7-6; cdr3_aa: ASSSGTASSEQY